The T cell receptor (beta chain) described here comes from a study of blood T cell repertoires in COVID-19. About the study: Acute and convalescent COVID-19 specimens originated in the United States, Italy and Spain. T cells, B-cell-depleted T cells, or PBMCs provided the cDNA or gDNA that served as material.

In the original processing: Estimated nucleated cell counts came from reference gene primer amplification. Sequenced by immunoSEQ multiplex PCR; TCRdb stores in-frame clones only, minus some. V and J calls and clone size follow that table, whereas D and trimming were derived from the DNA. The sample consists of 150,000 to 200,000 clones, 70% to 90% of them appearing once. The clonotype originates from a man in his sixties with active or convalescent COVID-19. The source material was peripheral blood.

CDR3 region: CASSRGGPGETQYF. In nucleotides, the CDR3 is TGTGCCAGCAGCCGCGGGGGGCCGGGAGAGACCCAGTACTTC. The chain combines TRBV7-3 with TRBJ2-5, with 8 bases lining up with TRBD2. Germline V gene lookup returns CDR1 SGHTA and CDR2 FQGTGA. The CDR3 consists of 14 residues. V shed 5 bases, J shed 4 bases, and the junction held 6 bases outside the gene matches.